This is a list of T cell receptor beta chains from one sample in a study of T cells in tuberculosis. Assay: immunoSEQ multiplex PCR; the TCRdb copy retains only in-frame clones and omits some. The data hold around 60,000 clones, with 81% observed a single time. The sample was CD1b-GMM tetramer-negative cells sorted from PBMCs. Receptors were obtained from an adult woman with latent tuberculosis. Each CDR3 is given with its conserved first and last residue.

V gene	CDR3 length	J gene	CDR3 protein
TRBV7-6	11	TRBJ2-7	CASGSLYEQYF
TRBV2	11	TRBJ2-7	CASSDQYEQYF
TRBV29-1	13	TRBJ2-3	CSVASGGSDTQYF
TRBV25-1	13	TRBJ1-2	CASRDTATDGYTF
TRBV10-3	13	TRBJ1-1	CAISESQRDEAFF
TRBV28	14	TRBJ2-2	CASSTGGGTGELFF
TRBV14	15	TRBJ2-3	CASSRGGYPTDTQYF
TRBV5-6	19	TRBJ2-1	CASSLASKGWDRGAYEQFF
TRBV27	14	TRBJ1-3	CASRQTGAGNTIYF
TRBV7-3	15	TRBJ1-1	CASRKTGGAGTEAFF
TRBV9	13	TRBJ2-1	CASSVGPSGEQFF
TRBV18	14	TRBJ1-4	CASSPGGTNEKLFF
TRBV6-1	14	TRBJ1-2	CASSEAGQGDGYTF
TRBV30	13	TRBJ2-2	CAWSGLAGGELFF
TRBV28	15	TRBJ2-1	CASAAWGGGYNEQFF
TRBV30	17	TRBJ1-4	CAWSLPGLQKGHEKLFF
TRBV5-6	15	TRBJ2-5	CASSLYQRGGETQYF
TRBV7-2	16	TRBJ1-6	CASSLEAGSNNSPLHF
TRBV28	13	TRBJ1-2	CASSPGQGYGYTF
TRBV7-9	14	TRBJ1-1	CASSSLTDKVEAFF
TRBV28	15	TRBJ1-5	CASSLTGGNNQPQHF
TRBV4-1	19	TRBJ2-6	CASSLTVRDTFSGANVLTF
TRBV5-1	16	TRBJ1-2	CASSDTGTKVNYGYTF
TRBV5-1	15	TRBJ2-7	CASSYLAGDPYEQYF
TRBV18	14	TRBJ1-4	CASSPRASNEKLFF
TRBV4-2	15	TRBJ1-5	CASSQGQGGNQPQHF
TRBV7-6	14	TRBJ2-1	CASSPGMRVDEQFF
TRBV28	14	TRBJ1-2	CASGTAPGDYGYTF
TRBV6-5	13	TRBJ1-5	CASSYQGDQPQHF
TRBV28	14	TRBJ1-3	CASSQGLSGNTIYF
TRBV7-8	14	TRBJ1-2	CASSLAKRGGGYTF
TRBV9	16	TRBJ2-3	CASSVGLGTTTDTQYF
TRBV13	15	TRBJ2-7	CASSFRYRVSNEQYF
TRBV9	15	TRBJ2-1	CASSARATEGNEQFF
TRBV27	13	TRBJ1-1	CASRTGLNTEAFF
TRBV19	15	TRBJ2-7	CASMPGTGGFYEQYF
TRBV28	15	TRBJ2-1	CASSLTGQGGNEQFF
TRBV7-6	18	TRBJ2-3	CASSLLIADGRATDTQYF
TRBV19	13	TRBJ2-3	CASSVGLADTQYF
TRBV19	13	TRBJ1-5	CASSIPGTGLEHF
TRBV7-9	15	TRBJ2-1	CASSKGQGSYNEQFF
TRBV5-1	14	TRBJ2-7	CASSSRGDTYEQYF
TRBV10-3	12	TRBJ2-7	CAISDSSYEQYF
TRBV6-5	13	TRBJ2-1	CASSVPSDRRQFF
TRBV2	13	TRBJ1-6	CASSGQGNSPLHF
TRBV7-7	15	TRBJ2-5	CASSLAGLQEETQYF
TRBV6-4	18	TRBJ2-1	CASKGLRGYPRSYNEQFF
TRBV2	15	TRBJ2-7	CASSEAREPAYEQYF
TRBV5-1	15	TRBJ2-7	CASSRRDRGSYEQYF
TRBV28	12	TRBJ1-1	CASSFSYTEAFF